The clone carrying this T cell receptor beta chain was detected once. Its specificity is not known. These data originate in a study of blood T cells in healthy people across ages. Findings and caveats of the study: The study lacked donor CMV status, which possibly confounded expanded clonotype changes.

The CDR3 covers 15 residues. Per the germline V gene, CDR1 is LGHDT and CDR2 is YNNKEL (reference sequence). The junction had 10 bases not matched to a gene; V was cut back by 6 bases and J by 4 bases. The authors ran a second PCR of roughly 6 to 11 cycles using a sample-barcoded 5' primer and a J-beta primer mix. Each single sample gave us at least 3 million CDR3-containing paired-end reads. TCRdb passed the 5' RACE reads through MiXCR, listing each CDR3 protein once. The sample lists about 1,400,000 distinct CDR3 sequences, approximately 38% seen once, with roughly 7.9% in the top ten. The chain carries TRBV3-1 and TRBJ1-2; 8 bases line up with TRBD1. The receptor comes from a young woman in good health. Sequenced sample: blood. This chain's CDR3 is CASSSGGGTGYGYTF. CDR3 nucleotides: TGTGCCAGCAGTTCTGGGGGGGGGACAGGCTATGGCTACACCTTC.